A single TCR beta chain is shown here with its context. The data derive from a study of cytomegalovirus exposure and HLA in healthy donors. 13 Jbeta primers and 60 Vbeta primers were used for the PCR. TCRdb keeps only in-frame clones here, not all; method: immunoSEQ multiplex PCR. The table includes fewer than 200,000 clones, roughly 79% detected once. In germline, CDR1 is MRHNA, CDR2 SNTAGT. Trimming removed 5 bases at V and 0 bases at J, with 7 bases between. The CDR3 totals 13 residues. Sequenced material: PBMCs. The J gene is TRBJ1-2, the V gene TRBV6-4; D is unresolved. The receptor was isolated from a woman between 45 and 65 years old in good health and CMV-seronegative. CDR3 protein: CASSLGSNYGYTF. The CDR3 DNA sequence: TGTGCCAGCAGTCTGGGCTCTAACTATGGCTACACCTTC.